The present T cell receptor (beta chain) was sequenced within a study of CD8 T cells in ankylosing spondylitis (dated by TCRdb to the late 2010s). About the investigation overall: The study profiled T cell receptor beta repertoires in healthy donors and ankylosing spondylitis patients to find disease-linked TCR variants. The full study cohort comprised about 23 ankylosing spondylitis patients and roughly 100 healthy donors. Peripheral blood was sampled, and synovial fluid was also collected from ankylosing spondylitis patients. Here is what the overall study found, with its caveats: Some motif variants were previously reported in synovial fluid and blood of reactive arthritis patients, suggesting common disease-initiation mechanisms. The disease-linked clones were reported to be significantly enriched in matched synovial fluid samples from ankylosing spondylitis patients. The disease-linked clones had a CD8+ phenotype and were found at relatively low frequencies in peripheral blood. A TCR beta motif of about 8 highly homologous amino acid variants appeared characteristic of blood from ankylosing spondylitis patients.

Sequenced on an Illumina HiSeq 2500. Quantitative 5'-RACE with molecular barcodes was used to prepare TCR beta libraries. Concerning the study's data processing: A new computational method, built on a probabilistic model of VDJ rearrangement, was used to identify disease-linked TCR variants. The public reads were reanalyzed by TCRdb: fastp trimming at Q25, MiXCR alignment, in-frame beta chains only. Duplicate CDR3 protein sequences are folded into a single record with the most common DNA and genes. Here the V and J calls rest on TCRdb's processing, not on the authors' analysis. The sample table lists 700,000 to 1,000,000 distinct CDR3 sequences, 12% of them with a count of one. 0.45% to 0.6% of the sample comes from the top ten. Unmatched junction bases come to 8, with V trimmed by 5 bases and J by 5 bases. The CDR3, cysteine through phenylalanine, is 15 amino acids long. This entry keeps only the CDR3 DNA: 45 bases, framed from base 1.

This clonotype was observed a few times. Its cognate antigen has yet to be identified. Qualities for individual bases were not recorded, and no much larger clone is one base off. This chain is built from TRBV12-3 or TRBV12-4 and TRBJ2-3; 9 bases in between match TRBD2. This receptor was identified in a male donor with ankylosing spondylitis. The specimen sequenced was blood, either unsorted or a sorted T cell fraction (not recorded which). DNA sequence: TGTGCCAGCAGTACTGCGGGGGGGCCGGAAGATACGCAGTATTTT. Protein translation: CASSTAGGPEDTQYF.